Sequencing of this T cell receptor (beta chain) was carried out in a study of shared clonotypes between healthy human individuals. The donor cohort consisted entirely of Caucasian adults residing in Nashville, Tennessee. Subsets obtained from CD4+ cells comprised CD45RA+ naive and CD45RA-negative memory cells. About this clone itself: The antigen remains unidentified.

Losses at the gene ends were 1 base for V and 5 bases for J; bases not matched to a gene: 10. Looked up from germline, CDR1 is LNHDA and CDR2 is SQIVND (reference sequence). The CDR3 has 16 amino acids. General observations from the study: A handful of donors showed sharing of around 5.3% of naive CD4 clonotypes.

The input for sorted-subset replicate PCRs was approximately 200 ng DNA, 25,000 to 30,000 T cell genomes. Clones were sequenced by immunoSEQ multiplex PCR, and TCRdb holds only the in-frame ones, with some missing. The sample records fewer than 1.6 million clones, approximately 98.5% being singletons. The rearrangement uses TRBV19 and TRBJ2-5, with 7 bases lining up with TRBD1. The receptor was isolated from a man in his thirties or forties in good health. Sequencing was carried out using naive CD4+ T cells sorted from blood. This sample's subset: CD45RA+ positively selected. The CDR3 loop reads CASSIAGRGMRETQYF. The CDR3 DNA reads as TGTGCCAGTAGTATAGCGGGCAGGGGGATGCGGGAGACCCAGTACTTC. Full variable domain (remainder filled in from reference TRBV19 and TRBJ2-5): DGGITQSPKYLFRKEGQNVTLSCEQNLNHDAMYWYRQDPGQGLRLIYYSQIVNDFQKGDIAEGYSVSREKKESFPLTVTSAQKNPTAFYLCASSIAGRGMRETQYFGPGTRLLVL.